The present entry profiles one T cell receptor beta chain with its context. The data originate from a study of blood T cell repertoires in COVID-19. Overall study context: In each case, the material was cDNA or gDNA derived from T cells, B-cell-depleted T cells, or PBMCs.

Germline V gene lookup returns CDR1 LNHDA and CDR2 SQIVND (reference sequence). The V gene end was trimmed by 2 bases and the J gene end by 3 bases; junction bases not matched to a gene: 3. The CDR3 runs to 14 residues. The protocol was immunoSEQ multiplex PCR, while the TCRdb copy is restricted to in-frame clones and leaves out a portion. Of 130,000 or so clones listed, 80% to 85% are singletons. The sample was peripheral blood. The sequence came from a man aged 55-75 years with acute or convalescent COVID-19. This chain uses TRBV19 with TRBJ2-7; 8 bases match TRBD2. The CDR3 sequence is CASSITSGLYEQYF. The CDR3 DNA reads TGTGCCAGTAGTATAACTAGCGGCCTCTACGAGCAGTACTTC.